Below are 7 T cell receptor beta chains sequenced from a single sample in a study of breast tumors, draining lymph nodes, adjacent tissues (dated by TCRdb to about 2016). The library was generated by multiplex PCR. Sequencing took place on an Illumina HiSeq 2000. TCRdb redid the processing of the public reads, applying fastp at Q25 and MiXCR, and retained in-frame beta chains. Each record represents a unique CDR3 protein, reported with the most common genes and DNA among its rows. The sample table records about 200,000 distinct CDR3 sequences; under 40% of these occur just once. The ten most abundant clones make up 3% to 4% of the sample. Lymph node samples came from the axillary draining lymph nodes of breast cancer patients. Source material: axillary lymph node tissue. The receptors shown here come from a female donor with breast cancer. Some clones in this sample may be carry-over from other donors' samples.

Of note for this clonotype: This may come from a read error, since a much larger clone is one base off. The chain has TRBV20-1 and TRBJ1-5; a weak D match, TRBD1 (6 bases). Trimming cost V 5 bases and J 6 bases, with 20 bases left between them. The germline CDR1 and CDR2 sequences are DFQATT and SNEGSKA (reference sequence). There are 15 residues in the CDR3. The CDR3 sequence is CSAQVGVGGTQPQHF. The CDR3 DNA reads TGCAGTGCTCAGGTTGGTGTTGGGGGCACTCAGCCCCAGCATTTT.

This chain links TRBV27 with TRBJ2-6, with a tentative D call TRBD2 (5 bases). Germline CDR1 is MNHEY and CDR2 is SMNVEV (reference sequence). V lost 3 bases and J 3 bases, leaving 12 bases between the germline ends. CDR3 size: 16 residues. The CDR3 DNA sequence: TGTGCCAGCAGTTTGGGTGGGAGAAGTGGGGCCAACGTCCTGACTTTC. This sequence encodes CASSLGGRSGANVLTF.

This chain uses TRBV15 with TRBJ1-4; 9 nucleotides line up with TRBD1. The CDR3 spans 17 residues. Germline trimming cut 7 bases from V and 3 bases from J; bases unmatched to any gene: 12. Germline lookup yields CDR1 LNHNV and CDR2 YYDKDF (reference sequence). CDR3 sequence (DNA): TGTGCCACCACGAATTATGCGGGACAGGGAGCTAATGAAAAACTGTTTTTT. It encodes CATTNYAGQGANEKLFF.

Of note for this clonotype: One end of the junction is discordant with germline, which a read error may explain. The chain carries TRBV7-9 and TRBJ2-1, with 9 bases matching TRBD2. Germline V gene data show CDR1 as SEHNR and CDR2 as FQNEAQ (reference sequence). This CDR3 comprises 18 residues. CDR3 DNA: TGTGCCAGCAGCCCTAGTGGCTTAGCGGGGGTTGATTACAATGAGCAGCTCTTC. Translated, it gives CASSPSGLAGVDYNEQLF.

This clonotype was recorded at least ten times. J is TRBJ1-2 and V is TRBV12-5, with a weak D call TRBD1 (6 bases). The length of the CDR3 is 12 residues. The germline gives CDR1 LGHNT, CDR2 FRNRAP. V lost 2 bases to trimming and J lost 11 bases, with 12 bases between them. CDR3 sequence (DNA): TGTGCTAGTGGTTTGCCCTGGACAGAATACACCTTC. It is translated as CASGLPWTEYTF.

The rearrangement links TRBV2 to TRBJ2-1; possibly TRBD2 for D (5 bases). The V gene's germline CDR1 is SNHLY and CDR2 FYNNEI. V gave up 3 bases and J gave up 9 bases, with 18 bases separating them. There are 15 residues in the CDR3. The CDR3 DNA reads as TGTGCCAGCAGTGATGTGTTTGAGGGATACGGTGAGCAGTTCTTC. Its protein is CASSDVFEGYGEQFF.

The chain couples TRBV20-1 to TRBJ1-6; no reliable D call. This CDR3 comprises 11 residues. V lost 0 bases and J lost 12, with 6 bases in between. CDR1 is DFQATT, CDR2 SNEGSKA, per germline (reference sequence). This chain's CDR3 is CSARDTLPLHF. CDR3 nucleotides: TGCAGTGCTAGAGACACTTTACCCCTCCACTTT.